This T cell receptor beta chain was sequenced during a study of T-cell reconstitution after alpha-beta-depleted transplantation in children. CDR1 and CDR2 (germline): SGHDT, YYEEEE. CDR3 length: 15 amino acids. V was pared by 1 base and J by 10 bases, with 8 bases of the junction left unmatched. This clonotype occurred a few times. Unique molecular identifiers featured in how the TCRbeta library was prepared. TCRdb reprocessed the PCR reads with MiXCR, giving one entry per CDR3 protein. The data contain approximately 400,000 distinct CDR3 sequences, roughly a tenth of them singletons. This specimen was PBMCs from the stem cell graft donor, taken from the stem cell graft. This sequence was found in a human donor who donated a stem cell graft to a child with acute myeloid leukemia. The V and J genes are TRBV5-6 and TRBJ2-1; 10 bases fit TRBD2. The CDR3 nucleotides read TGTGCCAGCAGCTTGTTAGCGGGGGGTCGGGGGGAGCAGTTCTTC. Residues: CASSLLAGGRGEQFF.